This T cell receptor (beta chain) was retrieved from a study of blood T cell repertoires in COVID-19. Original processing notes: Quantification of nucleated cells was approximated via reference gene primer amplification. The table came from immunoSEQ multiplex PCR; TCRdb's copy has only in-frame clones and leaves some out. From that table come the V and J calls and clone size; the DNA was used to work out D and trimming. The sample has about 400,000 clones, roughly 90% seen once. Patients from Seattle were sampled longitudinally, starting during active infection. Per germline, CDR1 LNHDA and CDR2 SQIVND (reference sequence). The V end was cut by 8 bases, the J end by 5 bases, with 21 bases between. The CDR3 loop spans 15 amino acids.

V is TRBV19 and J is TRBJ2-5, with D tentatively TRBD2 (7 bases). Sequencing was performed on peripheral blood. The TCR comes from a woman in her sixties with COVID-19, enrolled during active disease. DNA for the CDR3: TGTGCCAGTTCCCCGACGGGCGGGGGCCGGGAGACCCAGTACTTC. It specifies CASSPTGGGRETQYF.